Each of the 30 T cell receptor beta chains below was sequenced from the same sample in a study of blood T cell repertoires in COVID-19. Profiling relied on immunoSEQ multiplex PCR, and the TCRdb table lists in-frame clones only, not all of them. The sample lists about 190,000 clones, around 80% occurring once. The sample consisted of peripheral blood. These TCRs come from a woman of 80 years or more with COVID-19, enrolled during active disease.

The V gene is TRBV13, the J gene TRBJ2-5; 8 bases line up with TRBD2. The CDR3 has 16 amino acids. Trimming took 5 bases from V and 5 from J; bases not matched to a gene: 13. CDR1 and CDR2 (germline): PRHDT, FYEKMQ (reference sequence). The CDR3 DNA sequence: TGTGCCAGCAGCCCTCCCGGGGGGGGCCCGGATGAGACCCAGTACTTC. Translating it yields CASSPPGGGPDETQYF.

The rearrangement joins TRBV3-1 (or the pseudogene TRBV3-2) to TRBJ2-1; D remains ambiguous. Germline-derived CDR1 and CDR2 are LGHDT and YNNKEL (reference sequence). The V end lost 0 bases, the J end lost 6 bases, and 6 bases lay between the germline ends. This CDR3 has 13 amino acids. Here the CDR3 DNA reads TGTGCCAGCAGCCAAGATCTAGGCAATGAGCAGTTCTTC. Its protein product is CASSQDLGNEQFF.

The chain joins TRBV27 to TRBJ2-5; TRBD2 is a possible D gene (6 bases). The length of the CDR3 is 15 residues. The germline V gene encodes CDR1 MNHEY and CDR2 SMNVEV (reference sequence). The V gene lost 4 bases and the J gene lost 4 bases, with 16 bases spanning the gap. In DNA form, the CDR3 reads TGTGCCAGCAGTTCAGGGCCGACTAGTGCAGAGACCCAGTACTTC. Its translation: CASSSGPTSAETQYF.

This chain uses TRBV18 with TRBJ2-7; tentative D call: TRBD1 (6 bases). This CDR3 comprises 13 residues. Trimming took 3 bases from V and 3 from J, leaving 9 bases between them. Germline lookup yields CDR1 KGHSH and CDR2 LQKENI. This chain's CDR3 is CASSPGQIYEQYF. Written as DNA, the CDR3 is TGTGCCAGCTCACCCGGACAGATCTACGAGCAGTACTTC.

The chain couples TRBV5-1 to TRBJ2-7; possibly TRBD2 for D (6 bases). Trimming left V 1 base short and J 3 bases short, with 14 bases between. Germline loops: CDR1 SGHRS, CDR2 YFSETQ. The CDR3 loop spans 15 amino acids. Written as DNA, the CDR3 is TGCGCCAGCAGCTTGCAGGGAGGAAGCGGCTACGAGCAGTACTTC. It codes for CASSLQGGSGYEQYF.

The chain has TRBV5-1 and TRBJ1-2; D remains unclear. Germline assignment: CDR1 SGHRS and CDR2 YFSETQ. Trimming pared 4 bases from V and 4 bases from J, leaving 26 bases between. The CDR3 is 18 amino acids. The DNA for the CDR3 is TGCGCCAGCAGCACCGCGAGAGGTGACCCTGCCCAAATCTATGGCTACACCTTC. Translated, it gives CASSTARGDPAQIYGYTF.

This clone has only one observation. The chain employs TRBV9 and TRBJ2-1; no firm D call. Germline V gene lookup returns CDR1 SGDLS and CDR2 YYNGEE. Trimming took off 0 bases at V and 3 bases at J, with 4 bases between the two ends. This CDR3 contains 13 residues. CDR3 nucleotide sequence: TGTGCCAGCAGCGTAGAACTCTACAATGAGCAGTTCTTC. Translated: CASSVELYNEQFF.

The CDR3 reads CASSLRGGTTEAFF. The CDR3 nucleotides read TGCGCCAGCAGCTTGAGGGGGGGGACCACTGAAGCTTTCTTT. This sequence joins TRBV5-1 and TRBJ1-1; D perhaps matches TRBD1 (6 bases). Per the germline V gene, CDR1 is SGHRS and CDR2 is YFSETQ. The ends were cut back, 1 base at V and 4 bases at J, with 11 bases in the middle. The CDR3 is 14 amino acids. Variable domain in full (rest from reference TRBV5-1 and TRBJ1-1): KAGVTQTPRYLIKTRGQQVTLSCSPISGHRSVSWYQQTPGQGLQFLFEYFSETQRNKGNFPGRFSGRQFSNSRSEMNVSTLELGDSALYLCASSLRGGTTEAFFGQGTRLTVV.

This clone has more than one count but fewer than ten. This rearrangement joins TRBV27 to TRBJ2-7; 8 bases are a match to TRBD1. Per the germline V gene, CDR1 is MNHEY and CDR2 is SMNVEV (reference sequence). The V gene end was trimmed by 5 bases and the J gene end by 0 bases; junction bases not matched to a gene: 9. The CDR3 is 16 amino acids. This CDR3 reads CASSTSGGQDSYEQYF. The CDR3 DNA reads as TGTGCCAGCAGTACCTCAGGGGGCCAAGACTCCTACGAGCAGTACTTC.

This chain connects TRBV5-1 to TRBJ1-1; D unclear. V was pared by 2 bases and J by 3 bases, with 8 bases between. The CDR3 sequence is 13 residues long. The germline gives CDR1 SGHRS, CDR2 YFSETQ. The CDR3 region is CASSLSEDTEAFF. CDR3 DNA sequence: TGCGCCAGCAGCTTAAGTGAGGACACTGAAGCTTTCTTT.

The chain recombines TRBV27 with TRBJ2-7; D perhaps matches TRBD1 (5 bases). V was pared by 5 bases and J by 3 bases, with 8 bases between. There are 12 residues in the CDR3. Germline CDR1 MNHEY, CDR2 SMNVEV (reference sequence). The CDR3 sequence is CASSSQGYEQYF. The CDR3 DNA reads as TGTGCCAGCAGTAGTCAGGGCTACGAGCAGTACTTC.

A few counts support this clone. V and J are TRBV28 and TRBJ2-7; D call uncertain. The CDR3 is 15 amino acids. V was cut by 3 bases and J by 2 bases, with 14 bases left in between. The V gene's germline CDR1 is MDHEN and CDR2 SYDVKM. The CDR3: CASSFSVLDPYEQYF. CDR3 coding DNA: TGTGCCAGCAGTTTCTCTGTACTCGATCCCTACGAGCAGTACTTC.

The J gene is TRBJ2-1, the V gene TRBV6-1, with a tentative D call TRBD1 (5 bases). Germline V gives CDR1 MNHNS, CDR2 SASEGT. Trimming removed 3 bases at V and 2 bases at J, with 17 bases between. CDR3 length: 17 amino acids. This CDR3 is CASSDKGAGPAYNEQFF. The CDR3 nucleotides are TGTGCCAGCAGTGACAAAGGGGCAGGGCCCGCCTACAATGAGCAGTTCTTC.

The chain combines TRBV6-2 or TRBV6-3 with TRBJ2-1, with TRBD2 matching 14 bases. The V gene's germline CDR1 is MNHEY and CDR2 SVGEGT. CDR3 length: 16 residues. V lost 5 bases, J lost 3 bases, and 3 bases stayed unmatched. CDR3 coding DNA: TGTGCCAGCAGTCCGACTAGCGGGGGGGACTACAATGAGCAGTTCTTC. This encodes CASSPTSGGDYNEQFF.

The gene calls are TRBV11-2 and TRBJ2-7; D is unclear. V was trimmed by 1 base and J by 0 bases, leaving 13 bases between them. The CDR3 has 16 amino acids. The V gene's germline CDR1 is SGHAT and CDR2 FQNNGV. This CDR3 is CASSLGFAGSSYEQYF. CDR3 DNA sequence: TGTGCCAGCAGCTTAGGATTTGCAGGCAGCTCCTACGAGCAGTACTTC.

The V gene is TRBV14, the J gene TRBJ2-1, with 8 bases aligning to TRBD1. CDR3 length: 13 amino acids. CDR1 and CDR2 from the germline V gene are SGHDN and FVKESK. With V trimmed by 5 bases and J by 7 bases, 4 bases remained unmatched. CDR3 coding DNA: TGTGCCAGCAGCTGGCAGGGGGCTAATGAGCAGTTCTTC. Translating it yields CASSWQGANEQFF. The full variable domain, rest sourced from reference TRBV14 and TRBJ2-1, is EAGVTQFPSHSVIEKGQTVTLRCDPISGHDNLYWYRRVMGKEIKFLLHFVKESKQDESGMPNNRFLAERTGGTYSTLKVQPAELEDSGVYFCASSWQGANEQFFGPGTRLTVL.

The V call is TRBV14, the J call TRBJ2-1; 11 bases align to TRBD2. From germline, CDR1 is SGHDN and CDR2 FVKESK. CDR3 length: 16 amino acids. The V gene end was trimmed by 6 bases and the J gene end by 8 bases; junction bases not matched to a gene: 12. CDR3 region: CASRKCSGRVVDEQFF. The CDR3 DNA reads TGTGCCAGCAGGAAGTGTAGCGGGAGGGTAGTCGATGAGCAGTTCTTC. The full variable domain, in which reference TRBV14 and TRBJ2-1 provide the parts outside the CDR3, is EAGVTQFPSHSVIEKGQTVTLRCDPISGHDNLYWYRRVMGKEIKFLLHFVKESKQDESGMPNNRFLAERTGGTYSTLKVQPAELEDSGVYFCASRKCSGRVVDEQFFGPGTRLTVL.

CDR3 sequence (DNA): TGTGCCAGCAGTCACACGACACGACGTCGGACCTTC. Translation gives CASSHTTRRRTF. The chain couples TRBV11-1 to TRBJ1-2; D is undetermined. V shed 6 bases and J shed 14 bases, with 19 bases lying between them. Per germline, CDR1 SGHAT and CDR2 FQDESV (reference sequence). This CDR3 is built from 12 residues.

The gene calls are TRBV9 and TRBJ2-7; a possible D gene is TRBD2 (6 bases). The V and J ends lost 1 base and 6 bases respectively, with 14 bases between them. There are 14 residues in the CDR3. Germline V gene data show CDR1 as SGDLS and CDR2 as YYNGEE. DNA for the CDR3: TGTGCCAGCAGCGTATCTCTGGAGGGCGGCGAGCAGTACTTC. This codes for CASSVSLEGGEQYF.

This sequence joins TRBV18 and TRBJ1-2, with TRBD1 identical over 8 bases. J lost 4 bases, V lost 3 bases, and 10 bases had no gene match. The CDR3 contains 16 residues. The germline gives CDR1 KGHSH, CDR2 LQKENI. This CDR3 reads CASSPGQGATGYGYTF. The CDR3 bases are TGTGCCAGCTCACCCGGCCAGGGGGCCACGGGCTATGGCTACACCTTC. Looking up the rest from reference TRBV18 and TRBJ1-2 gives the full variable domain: NAGVMQNPRHLVRRRGQEARLRCSPMKGHSHVYWYRQLPEEGLKFMVYLQKENIIDESGMPKERFSAEFPKEGPSILRIQQVVRGDSAAYFCASSPGQGATGYGYTFGSGTRLTVV.

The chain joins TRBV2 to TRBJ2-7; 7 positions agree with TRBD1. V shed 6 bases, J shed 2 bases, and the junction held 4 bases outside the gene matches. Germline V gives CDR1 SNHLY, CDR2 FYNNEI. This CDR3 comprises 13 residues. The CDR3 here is CASRWDSPYEQYF. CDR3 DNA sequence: TGTGCCAGCAGGTGGGACAGTCCCTACGAGCAGTACTTC.

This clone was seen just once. CDR3: CASTQRGQVQETQYF. As DNA, the CDR3 is TGTGCCAGCACCCAAAGGGGGCAGGTACAAGAGACCCAGTACTTC. The rearrangement uses TRBV11-2 and TRBJ2-5; 7 bases fit TRBD1. This CDR3 is built from 15 residues. With V trimmed by 7 bases and J by 2 bases, 10 bases remained unmatched. CDR1 is SGHAT and CDR2 is FQNNGV in the germline V gene.

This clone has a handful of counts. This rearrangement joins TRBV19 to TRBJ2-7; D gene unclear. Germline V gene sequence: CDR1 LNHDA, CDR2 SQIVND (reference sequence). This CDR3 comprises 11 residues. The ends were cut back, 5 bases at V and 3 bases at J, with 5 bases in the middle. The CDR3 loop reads CASSSVYEQYF. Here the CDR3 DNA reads TGTGCCAGTAGTTCGGTCTACGAGCAGTACTTC.

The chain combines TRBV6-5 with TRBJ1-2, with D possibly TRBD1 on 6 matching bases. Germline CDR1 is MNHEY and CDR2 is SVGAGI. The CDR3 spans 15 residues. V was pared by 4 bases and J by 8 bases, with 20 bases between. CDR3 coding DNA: TGTGCCAGCAGTTTTTCGGGACAACTAAGTGGGGGCTACACCTTC. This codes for CASSFSGQLSGGYTF.

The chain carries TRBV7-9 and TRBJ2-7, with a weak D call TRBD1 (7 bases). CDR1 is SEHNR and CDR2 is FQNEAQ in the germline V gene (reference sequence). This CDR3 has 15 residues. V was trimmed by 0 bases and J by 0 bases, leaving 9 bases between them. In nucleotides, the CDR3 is TGTGCCAGCAGCTTAGCCCAGGGGGGCTCCTACGAGCAGTACTTC. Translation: CASSLAQGGSYEQYF.

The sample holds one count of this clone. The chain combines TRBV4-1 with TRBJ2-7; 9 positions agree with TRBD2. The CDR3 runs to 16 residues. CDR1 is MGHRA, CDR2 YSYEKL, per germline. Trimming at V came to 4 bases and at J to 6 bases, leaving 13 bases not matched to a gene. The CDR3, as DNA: TGCGCCAGCAGCCCTCGGGCGGGGGGGCTCTTAGTCGAGCAGTACTTC. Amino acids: CASSPRAGGLLVEQYF.

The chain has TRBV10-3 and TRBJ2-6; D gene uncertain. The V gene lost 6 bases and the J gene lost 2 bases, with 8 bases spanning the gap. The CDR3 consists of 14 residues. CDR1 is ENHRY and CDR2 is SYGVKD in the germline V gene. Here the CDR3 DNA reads TGTGCCATCAGCTCCCCTACTGGGGCCAACGTCCTGACTTTC. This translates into CAISSPTGANVLTF.

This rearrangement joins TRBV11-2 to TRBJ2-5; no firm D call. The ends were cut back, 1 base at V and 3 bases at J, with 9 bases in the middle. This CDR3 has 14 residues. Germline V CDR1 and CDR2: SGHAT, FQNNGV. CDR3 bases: TGTGCCAGCAGCTTAGGAATCCGGGAAGAGACCCAGTACTTC. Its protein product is CASSLGIREETQYF.

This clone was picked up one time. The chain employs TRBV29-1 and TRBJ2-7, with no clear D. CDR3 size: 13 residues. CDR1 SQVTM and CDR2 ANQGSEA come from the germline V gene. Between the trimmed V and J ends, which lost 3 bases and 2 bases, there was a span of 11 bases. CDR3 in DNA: TGCAGCGTTGACAGTGGAGAGACCTACGAGCAGTACTTC. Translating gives CSVDSGETYEQYF.

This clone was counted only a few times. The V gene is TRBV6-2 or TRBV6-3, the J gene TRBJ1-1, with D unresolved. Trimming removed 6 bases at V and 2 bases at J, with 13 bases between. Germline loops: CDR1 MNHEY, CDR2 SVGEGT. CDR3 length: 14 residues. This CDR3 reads CASSQSVANTEAFF. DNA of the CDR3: TGTGCCAGCAGCCAATCAGTTGCCAACACTGAAGCTTTCTTT.